The rows below give T cell receptor beta chains drawn from one sample of a study of cytomegalovirus exposure and HLA in healthy donors. Clones were sequenced by immunoSEQ multiplex PCR, and TCRdb holds only the in-frame ones, with some missing. Of roughly 150,000 clones listed, roughly 90% were seen once; the top ten hold just over 4%. The source material was PBMCs. The receptors were gathered from a young man in good health and CMV-seropositive. Each CDR3 is given with its conserved first and last residue. The order of the fields is D gene, J gene, clone size, V gene, CDR3 DNA, CDR3 protein. The D gene is left open where the match is weak. Rows give clone size only sometimes, using once, few, many, or a class for an expanded clone.

D gene: TRBD1; J gene: TRBJ2-7; clone size: NA; V gene: TRBV7-9; CDR3 DNA: TGTGCCAGCAGCTCCGGGACAGGGGGCGCGGTGGCCTACGAGCAGTACTTC; CDR3 protein: CASSSGTGGAVAYEQYF
D gene: TRBD2; J gene: TRBJ2-7; clone size: NA; V gene: TRBV9; CDR3 DNA: TGTGCCAGCAGCGAGGGACTAGCGGGTACCTACGAGCAGTACTTC; CDR3 protein: CASSEGLAGTYEQYF
D gene: TRBD2; J gene: TRBJ2-1; clone size: NA; V gene: TRBV19; CDR3 DNA: TGTGCCAGTAGCGAGGGTCGGCTAGCGGGCGGGGAGCAGTTCTTC; CDR3 protein: CASSEGRLAGGEQFF
D gene: NA; J gene: TRBJ1-2; clone size: once; V gene: TRBV28; CDR3 DNA: TGTGCCAGCAGTACCTACAGGGAGGGCGGCTACACCTTC; CDR3 protein: CASSTYREGGYTF
D gene: NA; J gene: TRBJ1-1; clone size: once; V gene: TRBV27; CDR3 DNA: TGTGCCACCTCTAAAGAGGGGAACACTGAAGCTTTCTTT; CDR3 protein: CATSKEGNTEAFF
D gene: TRBD1; J gene: TRBJ2-3; clone size: NA; V gene: TRBV7-7; CDR3 DNA: TGTGCTAGCAGCTTGGGGACAGGGGCTTTCACAGATACGCAGTATTTT; CDR3 protein: CASSLGTGAFTDTQYF
D gene: TRBD2; J gene: TRBJ2-3; clone size: NA; V gene: TRBV2; CDR3 DNA: TGTGCCAGCAGAAACCTAGCGGGGGGTAGCACAGATACGCAGTATTTT; CDR3 protein: CASRNLAGGSTDTQYF
D gene: TRBD2; J gene: TRBJ2-1; clone size: NA; V gene: TRBV19; CDR3 DNA: TGTGCCAGTAGTATCGGGGGACTAGCGGGCGGAGGGGGTGAGCAGTTCTTC; CDR3 protein: CASSIGGLAGGGGEQFF
D gene: NA; J gene: TRBJ1-1; clone size: NA; V gene: TRBV5-6; CDR3 DNA: TGTGCCAGCAGCTTGGACGAGGGATCGGTCATGAACACTGAAGCTTTCTTT; CDR3 protein: CASSLDEGSVMNTEAFF
D gene: NA; J gene: TRBJ1-2; clone size: NA; V gene: TRBV28; CDR3 DNA: TGTGCCAGCAGTCCTGGGGGCTCGGGTCACTATGGCTACACCTTC; CDR3 protein: CASSPGGSGHYGYTF
D gene: TRBD2; J gene: TRBJ2-1; clone size: NA; V gene: TRBV7-6; CDR3 DNA: TGTGCCAGCAGCTCCTACCACCTAGCGGGAGACCACAATGAGCAGTTCTTC; CDR3 protein: CASSSYHLAGDHNEQFF
D gene: NA; J gene: TRBJ1-5; clone size: NA; V gene: TRBV14; CDR3 DNA: TGTGCCAGCAGCCAAGATGCCCCAACACGAGCGACAGCTAGCAATCAGCCCCAGCATTTT; CDR3 protein: CASSQDAPTRATASNQPQHF
D gene: TRBD1; J gene: TRBJ2-7; clone size: once; V gene: TRBV29-1; CDR3 DNA: TGCAGCGTTCGGGGACAGGGGGGGACCTACGAGCAGTACTTC; CDR3 protein: CSVRGQGGTYEQYF
D gene: NA; J gene: TRBJ2-7; clone size: NA; V gene: TRBV7-2; CDR3 DNA: TGTGCCAGCAGCTTTGACATCGACAGCTCCTACGAGCAGTACTTC; CDR3 protein: CASSFDIDSSYEQYF
D gene: TRBD1; J gene: TRBJ2-2; clone size: NA; V gene: TRBV5-1; CDR3 DNA: TGCGCCAGCAGCCCAGGGACAGGGATCACCGGGGAGCTGTTTTTT; CDR3 protein: CASSPGTGITGELFF
D gene: NA; J gene: TRBJ2-7; clone size: NA; V gene: TRBV5-6; CDR3 DNA: TGTGCCAGCAGCTTTCTGAGCCCCTACGAGCAGTACTTC; CDR3 protein: CASSFLSPYEQYF
D gene: TRBD1; J gene: TRBJ2-7; clone size: NA; V gene: TRBV30; CDR3 DNA: TGTGCCTGGAGTGAGTCAACAGACAGGGTGGCCTACGAGCAGTACTTC; CDR3 protein: CAWSESTDRVAYEQYF
D gene: NA; J gene: TRBJ2-7; clone size: NA; V gene: TRBV29-1; CDR3 DNA: TGCAGCGTTAGTCGGGGGAGCTCCTACGAGCAGTACTTC; CDR3 protein: CSVSRGSSYEQYF
D gene: TRBD1; J gene: TRBJ2-1; clone size: NA; V gene: TRBV28; CDR3 DNA: TGTGCCAGCAGCGACAGGGGTGATTACAATGAGCAGTTCTTC; CDR3 protein: CASSDRGDYNEQFF
D gene: TRBD1; J gene: TRBJ1-4; clone size: NA; V gene: TRBV7-9; CDR3 DNA: TGTGCCAGCAGTCGCGGTGACAGGGTCGAGGAAAAACTGTTTTTT; CDR3 protein: CASSRGDRVEEKLFF
D gene: NA; J gene: TRBJ1-1; clone size: NA; V gene: TRBV6-6; CDR3 DNA: TGTGCCAGCACCGTTACACCCTTTACTGAAGCTTTCTTT; CDR3 protein: CASTVTPFTEAFF
D gene: NA; J gene: TRBJ2-7; clone size: NA; V gene: TRBV19; CDR3 DNA: TGTGCCAGTAGCCGGGACTTCTCCTACGAGCAGTACTTC; CDR3 protein: CASSRDFSYEQYF
D gene: NA; J gene: TRBJ2-7; clone size: NA; V gene: TRBV5-1; CDR3 DNA: TGCGCCAGCAGCTTGGGCCCTAGTGGCCTTACCTACGAGCAGTACTTC; CDR3 protein: CASSLGPSGLTYEQYF
D gene: NA; J gene: TRBJ1-4; clone size: once; V gene: TRBV7-9; CDR3 DNA: TGTGCCAGCAGAAACTCCCCGGAGGAAAAACTGTTTTTT; CDR3 protein: CASRNSPEEKLFF
D gene: NA; J gene: TRBJ2-1; clone size: few; V gene: TRBV5-1; CDR3 DNA: TGCGCCAGCAGCAAAGGACTAACTGAGCAGTTCTTC; CDR3 protein: CASSKGLTEQFF
D gene: TRBD1; J gene: TRBJ1-1; clone size: NA; V gene: TRBV28; CDR3 DNA: TGTGCCAGCAGTCCTCCCACTGGACAGGGTTTGAGGACTGAAGCTTTCTTT; CDR3 protein: CASSPPTGQGLRTEAFF
D gene: NA; J gene: TRBJ1-2; clone size: NA; V gene: TRBV6-6; CDR3 DNA: TGTGCCAGCAGTTTGAGTTCAGGGGCCGAGTATGGCTACACCTTC; CDR3 protein: CASSLSSGAEYGYTF
D gene: NA; J gene: TRBJ1-5; clone size: few; V gene: TRBV30; CDR3 DNA: TGTGCCTGGAGTAAACAGGGATTAAAGCAGCCCCAGCATTTT; CDR3 protein: CAWSKQGLKQPQHF
D gene: NA; J gene: TRBJ2-7; clone size: NA; V gene: TRBV6-1; CDR3 DNA: TGTGCCAGCAATCAAGGCAGGGTCTACGAGCAGTACTTC; CDR3 protein: CASNQGRVYEQYF
D gene: TRBD2; J gene: TRBJ2-3; clone size: NA; V gene: TRBV9; CDR3 DNA: TGTGCCAGCAGCGCCCTGGAGCGGGAGACAGATACGCAGTATTTT; CDR3 protein: CASSALERETDTQYF
D gene: TRBD1; J gene: TRBJ1-2; clone size: NA; V gene: TRBV7-9; CDR3 DNA: TGTGCCAGCAGCTTACTCCAGGGGGACTATGGCTACACCTTC; CDR3 protein: CASSLLQGDYGYTF
D gene: NA; J gene: TRBJ2-1; clone size: NA; V gene: TRBV6-1; CDR3 DNA: TGTGCCAGCAGACAGACAGGTTTAAATGAGCAGTTCTTC; CDR3 protein: CASRQTGLNEQFF
D gene: TRBD1; J gene: TRBJ2-2; clone size: NA; V gene: TRBV6-6; CDR3 DNA: TGTGCCAGCAGGGACAGGAGGAACACCGGGGAGCTGTTTTTT; CDR3 protein: CASRDRRNTGELFF
D gene: TRBD2; J gene: TRBJ2-7; clone size: NA; V gene: TRBV5-1; CDR3 DNA: TGCGCCAGCAGCGGGGGACTAGCGGGAGGACGGAGGCAGTTATACGAGCAGTACTTC; CDR3 protein: CASSGGLAGGRRQLYEQYF
D gene: TRBD1; J gene: TRBJ1-2; clone size: NA; V gene: TRBV27; CDR3 DNA: TGTGCCAGCAGTTTTTTGGACAGGGGACCCCTATATGGCTACACCTTC; CDR3 protein: CASSFLDRGPLYGYTF
D gene: NA; J gene: TRBJ2-5; clone size: NA; V gene: TRBV10-2; CDR3 DNA: TGCGCCAGCAGTGCCGGTATTTGGGAGACCCAGTACTTC; CDR3 protein: CASSAGIWETQYF
D gene: NA; J gene: TRBJ1-2; clone size: NA; V gene: TRBV5-1; CDR3 DNA: TGCGCCAGCAGCCCCGGCGGAGACTATGGCTACACCTTC; CDR3 protein: CASSPGGDYGYTF
D gene: TRBD2; J gene: TRBJ2-3; clone size: few; V gene: TRBV5-1; CDR3 DNA: TGCGCCAGCAGCCTTCGGGAGGGTGAAGATACGCAGTATTTT; CDR3 protein: CASSLREGEDTQYF
D gene: TRBD2; J gene: TRBJ2-1; clone size: NA; V gene: TRBV6-1; CDR3 DNA: TGTGCCAGCAGGTTAGCGGGAGGCTACTACAATGAGCAGTTCTTC; CDR3 protein: CASRLAGGYYNEQFF
D gene: NA; J gene: TRBJ2-3; clone size: NA; V gene: TRBV5-1; CDR3 DNA: TGCGCCAGCAGCTTACGAGGAAGCACAGATACGCAGTATTTT; CDR3 protein: CASSLRGSTDTQYF
D gene: NA; J gene: TRBJ2-7; clone size: NA; V gene: TRBV21-1; CDR3 DNA: TGTGCCAGCAGCAAACACCCAGGGGGCTCAGGAAACGAGCAGTACTTC; CDR3 protein: CASSKHPGGSGNEQYF
D gene: TRBD2; J gene: TRBJ2-1; clone size: NA; V gene: TRBV9; CDR3 DNA: TGTGCCAGCAGCGTAGGGAGCGGGAGGGAAAAAGAGCAGTTCTTC; CDR3 protein: CASSVGSGREKEQFF
D gene: TRBD1; J gene: TRBJ1-1; clone size: NA; V gene: TRBV10-3; CDR3 DNA: TGTGCCATAAGACGACAGGGGATTCGTGTCACTGAAGCTTTCTTT; CDR3 protein: CAIRRQGIRVTEAFF